This T cell receptor (beta chain) was documented in a study of Graves' ophthalmopathy and Graves' hyperthyroidism. Amplified TCR beta CDR3 regions were obtained using RNA transcripts as template. HTBI primers served in a first-round RT-PCR, which a second-round multiplex PCR followed. TCRdb called the multiplex PCR reads again in MiXCR, with one record for every CDR3 protein. The sample includes 450,000 or so distinct CDR3 sequences, around 15% of them seen just once. This clonotype has ten or more counts. Antigen unknown. Germline V gene sequence: CDR1 KGHDR, CDR2 SFDVKD. V gave up 3 bases and J gave up 0 bases, with 8 bases separating them. This CDR3 has 15 residues. Clinical symptoms and serum thyroxine were used for diagnosis; TRAb, thyroid ultrasound and orbital computed tomography were also relied on. The authors used Ficoll-Paque density gradient centrifugation to separate PBMCs. The input was approximately 9.3 ml of fresh peripheral blood.

General study findings and limits: A model built from 13 signatures distinguished ophthalmopathy from stable hyperthyroidism with roughly 90% sensitivity and around 81% specificity. Among expanded thyroid clonotypes above 0.001 frequency, most also occurred in blood.

The J gene is TRBJ1-5, the V gene TRBV24-1, with a tentative D call TRBD1 (5 bases). The sample consisted of blood. This sequence originates from a woman aged 25 to 39 with Graves' ophthalmopathy. In nucleotides, the CDR3 is TGTGCCACCAGTGATCCCAGGGCTAGCAATCAGCCCCAGCATTTT. Translation gives CATSDPRASNQPQHF.